The present T cell receptor (beta chain) was sequenced within a study of blood T cell repertoires in COVID-19. Study in general: The analysed material was cDNA or gDNA that came from T cells, B-cell-depleted T cells, or PBMCs.

Per the original data handling: It was from reference gene primer amplification that nucleated cell counts were estimated. TCRdb's copy holds only in-frame clones and misses some; the assay was immunoSEQ multiplex PCR. From that table come the V and J calls and clone size; the DNA was used to work out D and trimming. This sample yields more than 20,000 clones, of which over 70% are seen a single time; around 15% belongs to the top ten. The ends were cut back, 4 bases at V and 0 bases at J, with 10 bases in the middle. Germline V gene sequence: CDR1 LNHNV, CDR2 YYDKDF (reference sequence). The CDR3 has 15 residues.

The chain joins TRBV15 to TRBJ1-3; D remains ambiguous. The receptor comes from a man older than 75 with active or convalescent COVID-19. The sample was peripheral blood. The CDR3 DNA sequence: TGTGCCACCAGCACGGGTCGCTACTCTGGAAACACCATATATTTT. It encodes CATSTGRYSGNTIYF.